This record covers a single T cell receptor beta chain. Its antigen has not been determined. Base quality data are lacking; no much larger clone is found one base away. Based on the germline V gene, the CDR1 and CDR2 sequences are SGHAT and FQNNGV. V loses 6 bases at its end and J loses 0 bases; junction bases beyond the gene matches: 5. The CDR3 sequence holds 17 residues, the cysteine and phenylalanine included. This entry keeps only the CDR3 DNA: 51 bases, framed from base 1. This record comes from a study of blood T cell repertoires in COVID-19 (dated by TCRdb to the early 2020s). For the study in its entirety: The collaborator samples originated in the United States, Italy and Spain and spanned the acute and convalescent phases of COVID-19. The material from the prospective study consisted of cDNA or gDNA derived from T cells, B-cell-depleted T cells, or PBMCs. Deeply sampled blood TCRbeta repertoires from subjects exposed to, actively infected with, or recovered from COVID-19 were included in the dataset. The repertoires were released in a freely available public database intended as a resource for research on the immune response to SARS-CoV-2. Samples came from the ongoing ImmuneRACE study (first 160 participants) plus 1,254 subjects from 6 global collaborators. Sample metadata almost always included a de-identified subject ID, COVID-19 status, age in years and sex. Where available, HLA class I and class II types were taken from metadata supplied by the sample provider and were not determined by assay-based typing.

A second Seattle source provided samples from volunteer blood donors who had recovered from COVID-19. Whole blood was collected in K2EDTA tubes by collaborating institutions according to the institutions' own protocols. For TCRbeta analysis, collaborators shipped samples as frozen whole blood, isolated PBMCs, or DNA extracted from either of those sample types. General conclusions and limits of the study: The amount of clinical and demographic metadata varied by source and participant and was provided uncurated.

TCRbeta CDR3 regions were amplified from genomic DNA by means of the immunoSEQ Assay, a bias-controlled multiplex PCR. The source study handled its data this way. The number of nucleated cells in each sample was estimated by amplification of reference gene primers within the assay. To quantify the absolute abundance of each unique TCRbeta CDR3 rearrangement, sequence reads were collapsed and filtered. For each sample, productive Simpson clonality was calculated by taking the square root of Simpson's diversity index across productive rearrangements. TCRdb obtained this table from immuneACCESS and retained in-frame rearrangements with V and J assigned. These tables miss some clones; where compared with another copy, unresolved V genes account for less than half of the shortfall, and the remainder is unexplained. V, J and clone size are those of that table, while D and trimming were read from the DNA. For this sample the table gives 250,000 to 350,000 clones, of which around 90% were detected only once. The ten largest clones capture about 2% of the sample.

The source of this sequence is a woman aged 50 to 60 who had recovered from COVID-19. The rearrangement combines TRBV11-2 with TRBJ2-3; TRBD2 matches 14 bases in the middle. The sample taken for sequencing was peripheral blood. The base sequence is TGTGCCAGCAGACGACTAGCGGGAGGGCTAAGCACAGATACGCAGTATTTT. Its translation is CASRRLAGGLSTDTQYF.